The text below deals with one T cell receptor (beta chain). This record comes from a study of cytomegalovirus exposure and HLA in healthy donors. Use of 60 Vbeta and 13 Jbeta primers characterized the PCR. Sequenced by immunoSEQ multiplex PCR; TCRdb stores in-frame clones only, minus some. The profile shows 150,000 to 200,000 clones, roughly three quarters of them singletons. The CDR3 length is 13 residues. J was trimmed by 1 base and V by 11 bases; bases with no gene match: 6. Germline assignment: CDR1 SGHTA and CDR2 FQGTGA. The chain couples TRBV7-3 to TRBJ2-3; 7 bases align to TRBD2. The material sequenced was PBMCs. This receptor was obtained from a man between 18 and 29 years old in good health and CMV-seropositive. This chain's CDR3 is CAGGTTRTDTQYF. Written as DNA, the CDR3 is TGTGCCGGAGGGACTACCCGCACAGATACGCAGTATTTT.